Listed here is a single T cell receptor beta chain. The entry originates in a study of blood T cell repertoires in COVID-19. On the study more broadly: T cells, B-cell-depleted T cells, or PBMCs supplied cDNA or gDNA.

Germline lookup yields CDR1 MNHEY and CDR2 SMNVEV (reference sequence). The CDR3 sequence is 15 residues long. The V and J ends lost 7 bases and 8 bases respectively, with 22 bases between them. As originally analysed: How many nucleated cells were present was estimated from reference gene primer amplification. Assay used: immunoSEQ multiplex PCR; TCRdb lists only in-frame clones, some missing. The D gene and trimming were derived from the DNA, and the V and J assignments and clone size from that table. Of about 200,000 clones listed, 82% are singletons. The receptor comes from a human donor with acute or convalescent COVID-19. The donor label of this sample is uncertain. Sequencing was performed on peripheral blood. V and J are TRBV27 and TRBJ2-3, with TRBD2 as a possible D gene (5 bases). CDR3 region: CASTAQSGSGGTQYF. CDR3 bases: TGTGCCAGCACAGCCCAGTCGGGTTCTGGAGGTACGCAGTATTTT.